This T cell receptor beta chain came from a study of beta chain features in type 1 diabetes (dated by TCRdb to 2016 to 2018). Turning to the overall study: Mean age, gender distribution, total cell number and subset yield were not different between patients and healthy donors. A total of 100 million to 110 million sorted cells were examined across all samples, and a strong correlation was observed between cell number per subset and RNA yield. The study compared the TCRB repertoires of sorted circulating CD4+ T cell subsets in recently diagnosed type 1 diabetes patients with those in matched healthy donors. Whereas all 30 or so donors provided naive and central memory subsets, regulatory and stem cell-like memory subsets were isolated from just 8 patients and about eight healthy donors. Overall study results and their limits: The naive, central memory and regulatory TCRB repertoires appeared to resemble one another more closely among patients than among healthy donors. Because small numbers of individuals were included in the HLA sub-analyses, any influence of HLA type on TCRB rearrangement was left unresolved. At VDJ recombination sites, patients with type 1 diabetes made fewer insertions and deleted more nucleotides, a pattern implying thymic rearrangement abnormalities. In all four CD4+ subsets, TCRB CDR3 length was moderately but significantly shorter in type 1 diabetes patients. PCR might favor shorter templates, but patient and control samples were amplified and corrected together, so any skew would affect both groups equally. Because cDNA rather than genomic DNA was sequenced, highly expressing activated cells could have been over-represented, although no difference in activation and CD3 levels was found between groups.

All of the isolated RNA was reverse transcribed with the High Capacity cDNA Reverse Transcription Kit, so expressed TCRB transcripts were sequenced. Naive, central memory and regulatory T cell samples underwent deep immunoSEQ sequencing, averaging roughly 3.4 million total reads per sample. Sorted cells were lysed in RLT buffer, and RNA was extracted using DNase-treated RNeasy Micro or Mini kits according to cell number. To prevent cross-contamination, every cell subset was processed on its own, while patient and healthy donor samples were processed together. Using the immunoSEQ multiplex PCR, TCRB sequences were amplified from cDNA into 87-bp fragments spanning the CDR3 region. The amplicons were sequenced using the Illumina HiSeq platform. For the original study's pipeline: PCR bias was computationally corrected using synthetic template baselines, reads within Hamming distance 2 were collapsed, and singletons that could not be merged were discarded. Reads were aligned against IMGT to assign V, D and J genes, CDR3 length and insertions or deletions at six rearrangement sites. Within each subset, clonotype counts were normalized to sorted cell number, after which true diversity and Gini coefficients were computed with the tcR R package. The overlap coefficient, calculated on TCRB nucleotide sequences, was used to measure repertoire sharing. TCRdb mirrors the immuneACCESS table, restricted to in-frame sequences. Some clones are absent from its copies; in checked studies, under half trace to an unresolved V gene, and the reason for the others is unknown. V and J calls and clone size are given by that table; D and trimming were obtained from the DNA. In all, the sample holds around 160,000 clones, and 40% to 60% of those were seen once. The ten largest clones represent 0.35% to 0.45% of the sample.

Each donor gave one peripheral blood draw, averaging approximately 120 mL, which was collected into heparinised tubes. Naive, central memory, regulatory and stem cell-like memory CD4+ T cells were sorted on a BD FACSAria II using a panel including CD45RO, CCR7, CD25, CD127, CD95 and CD27. Purity was above 95% for every sorted population. Right away, PBMCs were isolated by Lymphoprep density gradient centrifugation and were stained directly, with no culture step. Samples were stained and sorted in pairs, with one healthy donor and one patient per experiment, so that batch effects were minimized. There are 13 amino acids in the CDR3, from cysteine to phenylalanine inclusive. The read is trimmed to its CDR3 DNA, 39 bases read in frame from base 1. The trim is 8 bases for V and 0 bases for J, with a gap of 11 bases between the germline ends. CDR1 and CDR2, per the germline V gene (reference sequence), are LNHNV and YYDKDF.

To note about this clone: The antigen it binds to is not known. Base quality data are lacking; no much larger clone is found one base away.

The chain is made from TRBV15 and TRBJ2-7; matching of 6 bases hints at TRBD1 as the D gene. The source material was Tregs from blood. The cell subset or site label here, explained by the study, means: regulatory CD4+ T cells. The origin of this receptor is a man aged 18 to 29 in good health. The CDR3 loop reads CATRRGGSYEQYF. DNA sequence: TGTGCCACCCGTCGAGGGGGCTCCTACGAGCAGTACTTC.